The clone carrying this T cell receptor (beta chain) was counted only a few times. What it binds is not known. These data belong to a study of human T cells and chemical hapten exposure. Study overall: Small volume differences among pooled libraries mainly caused per-sample TCR yield variation.

Unfractionated whole blood yielded the extracted total RNA. The germline V gene encodes CDR1 MDHEN and CDR2 SYDVKM. The CDR3 has 13 amino acids. The ends were cut back, 3 bases at V and 7 bases at J, with 12 bases in the middle. General observations from the study: Those TCRs sitting above 1 in 1000 frequency stayed the same with DPC sensitization.

Attachment of unique molecular identifiers to individual cDNA molecules was performed in the library. As handled by the study authors: Counts of TCRs in each sample centred on a median of about 96,000 and extended from approximately 20,000 to 700,000. TCRdb re-called the 5' RACE reads with MiXCR, one entry per CDR3 protein. TCRdb assigned the V and J calls; the authors' analysis was not used. The data hold 110,000 or so distinct CDR3 sequences, with around 20% observed a single time. This rearrangement joins TRBV28 to TRBJ1-1, with a weak D call TRBD1 (5 bases). This sequence was found in a human donor in good health. The CDR3 region is CASSFDQGSEAFF. Written as DNA, the CDR3 is TGTGCCAGCAGTTTCGATCAGGGAAGTGAAGCTTTCTTT.